This TCR beta chain was retrieved from a study of tumor-infiltrating lymphocytes in localized non-small cell lung cancer. Study observations and caveats: T-cell fraction did not differ between immunotypes IM1 and IM2.

TCRdb's table, derived via immunoSEQ multiplex PCR, lists solely in-frame clones and lacks some. The table lists 9,500 to 12,000 clones, about 83% of them singletons, with over 6% in the top ten. A word on this clone: Its matching antigen is unknown.

Germline values: CDR1 WSHSY, CDR2 SAAADI. This CDR3 has 14 amino acids. The V segment lost 7 bases and the J segment 5 bases; nucleotides outside the gene matches: 7. The genes are TRBV10-2 and TRBJ1-5, with TRBD1 matching 8 bases. The receptor's source is a human donor with non-small cell lung cancer. Sequencing was performed on lung tumor tissue. In nucleotides, the CDR3 is TGCGCCAGCACCGAGACAGGGGAGGATCAGCCCCAGCATTTT. Translating it yields CASTETGEDQPQHF.